The 23 T cell receptor beta chains below come from one sample, sequenced in a study of human T cells and chemical hapten exposure (dated by TCRdb to about 2021). The sample's time point label is to be understood as: patch test 1, 2 weeks after DPC sensitization. The intended sense of this specimen's treatment or condition label: therapeutic diphenylcyclopropenone sensitization with weekly scalp DPC. The library was generated by RACE. The sequencer was a NextSeq 500. TCRdb redid the processing of the public reads, applying fastp at Q25 and MiXCR, and retained in-frame beta chains. One record per CDR3 amino acid sequence lists the most common genes and DNA. This sample holds tens of thousands of distinct CDR3 sequences; 12% were observed only once. In total, the top ten clones hold approximately 3.7% of the sample. The sample in question was whole blood, obtained in connection with sensitization to the hapten diphenylcyclopropenone (DPC). Source of these receptors: an older woman with alopecia areata. Some clones in this sample may be carry-over from other donors' samples.

This chain uses TRBV7-3 with TRBJ2-1; 8 nucleotides align to TRBD2. The V gene's germline CDR1 is SGHTA and CDR2 FQGTGA. The CDR3 spans 16 residues. V shed 0 bases and J 5 bases; nucleotides not matched to a gene: 6. CDR3 region: CASSLTRERGNNEQFF. The CDR3 DNA sequence: TGTGCCAGCAGCTTAACTCGGGAGCGGGGGAACAATGAGCAGTTCTTC.

There are many counts of this clonotype. A junction boundary mismatches the germline segment, possibly from a read error. This sequence joins TRBV18 and TRBJ2-7, with 8 bases matching TRBD1. Germline assignment: CDR1 KGHSH and CDR2 LQKENI. The CDR3 contains 12 residues. CDR3 nucleotide sequence: TGTGCCAGCTCTCCACAGGGGGACGAGCAGTACTTC. As protein: CASSPQGDEQYF.

This clonotype has just a few counts. The chain joins TRBV11-2 to TRBJ2-2; possibly TRBD2 for D (5 bases). Trimming took 4 bases from V and 7 from J, leaving 10 bases between them. The CDR3 length is 13 residues. Per germline, CDR1 SGHAT and CDR2 FQNNGV. CDR3 protein: CASSSREFGELFF. In nucleotides, the CDR3 is TGTGCCAGCAGCTCTCGGGAATTCGGGGAGCTGTTTTTT.

This clonotype was recorded many times. V is TRBV6-1 and J is TRBJ1-2; perhaps TRBD1 as D (5 bases). This CDR3 region has 14 residues. Looked up from germline, CDR1 is MNHNS and CDR2 is SASEGT. Between the trimmed V and J ends, which lost 7 bases and 2 bases, there was a span of 14 bases. The CDR3 region has the DNA TGTGCCAGCACTATCCGGGACTCAAACTATGGCTACACCTTC. Its protein product is CASTIRDSNYGYTF.

This clonotype was found a few times. The chain joins TRBV7-9 to TRBJ1-2; D unclear. The length of the CDR3 is 16 residues. Germline V gives CDR1 SEHNR, CDR2 FQNEAQ (reference sequence). V was cut by 5 bases and J by 4 bases, with 20 bases left in between. CDR3 in DNA: TGTGCCAGCAGCCAATCAGGCAATCCCGTGGGCTATGGCTACACCTTC. Its protein product is CASSQSGNPVGYGYTF.

This clonotype was counted ten times or more. This chain uses TRBV20-1 with TRBJ1-1; D may be TRBD1 (5 bases). The CDR3 sequence is 14 residues long. V was trimmed by 0 bases and J by 1 base, leaving 9 bases between them. Germline loops: CDR1 DFQATT, CDR2 SNEGSKA (reference sequence). CDR3 region: CSARDQGWNTEAFF. Here the CDR3 DNA reads TGCAGTGCTAGAGACCAGGGATGGAACACTGAAGCTTTCTTT.

This clonotype was observed a handful of times. The chain joins TRBV9 to TRBJ1-1, with unresolved D. The V gene's germline CDR1 is SGDLS and CDR2 YYNGEE. This CDR3 comprises 14 residues. The V end was cut by 0 bases, the J end by 4 bases, with 10 bases between. Here the CDR3 DNA reads TGTGCCAGCAGCGTAGGTGTAGGTATCACTGAAGCTTTCTTT. Encoded protein: CASSVGVGITEAFF.

The sample holds many counts of this clonotype. The V and J genes are TRBV4-1 and TRBJ2-2; D gene unclear. CDR3 length: 14 residues. CDR1 is MGHRA, CDR2 YSYEKL, per germline. The germline V and J ends were trimmed by 4 bases and 6 bases, with 12 bases remaining between them. The CDR3 here is CASSRRMAAGELFF. The DNA for the CDR3 is TGCGCCAGCAGCCGGCGAATGGCTGCCGGGGAGCTGTTTTTT.

This clonotype was seen only a few times. The chain recombines TRBV7-8 with TRBJ2-7; a possible D gene is TRBD2 (5 bases). Germline CDR1 is SGHVS and CDR2 is FQNEAQ. The CDR3 loop spans 16 amino acids. V shed 1 base and J shed 2 bases, with 15 bases lying between them. The CDR3 loop is CASSLVPGSTPYEQYF. For the CDR3, the DNA is TGTGCCAGCAGCTTAGTGCCGGGGTCCACCCCCTACGAGCAGTACTTC.

This clonotype was counted ten times or more. The V call is TRBV2, the J call TRBJ2-7; 7 nucleotides match TRBD1. Losses at the gene ends were 4 bases for V and 6 bases for J; bases not matched to a gene: 9. Germline values: CDR1 SNHLY, CDR2 FYNNEI. The CDR3 length is 14 residues. The CDR3 nucleotides are TGTGCCAGCAGTGGAACCTGGACAGGCCGCGAGCAGTACTTC. Translation gives CASSGTWTGREQYF.

This clonotype was detected ten times or more. In nucleotides, the CDR3 is TGTGCCAGCAGTCTTCGGACTGGCAATCAGCCCCAGCATTTT. Amino acid sequence: CASSLRTGNQPQHF. This rearrangement joins TRBV2 to TRBJ1-5, with no clear D. Germline V gene data show CDR1 as SNHLY and CDR2 as FYNNEI. There are 14 residues in the CDR3. V dropped 5 bases and J dropped 2 bases, with 10 bases sitting between them.

This clonotype was observed a few times. The chain links TRBV20-1 to TRBJ2-1; 8 bases are shared with TRBD1. The J segment lost 4 bases and the V segment lost 4 bases, leaving 9 bases of the junction unmatched. The germline V gene encodes CDR1 DFQATT and CDR2 SNEGSKA (reference sequence). This CDR3 has 15 amino acids. The CDR3 bases are TGCAGTGCTAAAAACCGGGACAGGACTTACAATGAGCAGTTCTTC. This sequence encodes CSAKNRDRTYNEQFF.

This clonotype was recorded a few times. V and J are TRBV2 and TRBJ2-3, with TRBD2 as a possible D gene (5 bases). CDR3 length equals 10 residues. V shed 8 bases and J shed 8 bases, with 8 bases lying between them. Germline V gene lookup returns CDR1 SNHLY and CDR2 FYNNEI. This CDR3 reads CASARGTQYF. In DNA, the CDR3 is TGTGCCAGCGCCCGGGGTACGCAGTATTTT.

The sample holds many counts of this clonotype. V gene TRBV30 combines with J gene TRBJ1-4, with D possibly matching TRBD1 (5 bases). Trimming took off 5 bases at V and 7 bases at J, with 14 bases between the two ends. The CDR3 spans 13 residues. Per the germline V gene, CDR1 is GTSNPN and CDR2 is SVGIG (reference sequence). The CDR3 protein is CAWGTEGPEKLFF. As DNA, the CDR3 is TGTGCCTGGGGGACCGAGGGTCCTGAAAAACTGTTTTTT.

This clonotype occurred many times. V usage is TRBV7-6 and J usage is TRBJ1-6; tentative D call: TRBD1 (6 bases). The germline V and J ends were trimmed by 3 bases and 4 bases, with 16 bases remaining between them. This CDR3 has 17 amino acids. Looked up from germline, CDR1 is SGHVS and CDR2 is FNYEAQ. CDR3 region: CASSFEGGRGYNSPLHF. The CDR3 DNA sequence: TGTGCCAGCAGCTTTGAAGGAGGGAGGGGGTATAATTCACCCCTCCACTTT.

Worth noting for this clonotype: This may come from a read error, since a much larger clone is one base off. The chain combines TRBV11-2 with TRBJ1-6, with D possibly matching TRBD1 (5 bases). The germline V gene has CDR1 SGHAT and CDR2 FQNNGV. Trimming cost V 11 bases and J 7 bases, with 18 bases left between them. This CDR3 contains 14 residues. CDR3 loop: CAGTLGTMNSPLHF. Written as DNA, the CDR3 is TGTGCCGGCACCCTCGGGACCATGAATTCACCCCTCCACTTT.

This clonotype was observed a few times. This chain joins TRBV3-1 and TRBJ1-1; 7 bases agree with TRBD1. J was trimmed by 6 bases and V by 4 bases; bases with no gene match: 11. Germline assignment: CDR1 LGHDT and CDR2 YNNKEL (reference sequence). CDR3 length: 15 residues. In DNA form, the CDR3 reads TGTGCCAGCAGCCTATGGGGAGGGGGCTCTCCTGAAGCTTTCTTT. Its protein product is CASSLWGGGSPEAFF.

This clonotype was observed a handful of times. The chain joins TRBV5-1 to TRBJ1-1, with TRBD1 matching 7 bases. The junction had 7 bases not matched to a gene; V was cut back by 3 bases and J by 5 bases. Germline V gene lookup returns CDR1 SGHRS and CDR2 YFSETQ. This CDR3 region has 14 residues. CDR3 region: CASSSITGDTEAFF. The CDR3 DNA reads as TGCGCCAGCAGCTCCATTACAGGGGATACTGAAGCTTTCTTT. The whole variable domain, remainder taken from reference TRBV5-1 and TRBJ1-1, is KAGVTQTPRYLIKTRGQQVTLSCSPISGHRSVSWYQQTPGQGLQFLFEYFSETQRNKGNFPGRFSGRQFSNSRSEMNVSTLELGDSALYLCASSSITGDTEAFFGQGTRLTVV.

This clonotype appeared many times. V and J are TRBV29-1 and TRBJ1-5; tentatively, D is TRBD1 (5 bases). The V gene's germline CDR1 is SQVTM and CDR2 ANQGSEA. The CDR3 runs to 12 residues. Trimming left V 5 bases short and J 1 base short, with 6 bases between. The CDR3 loop is CSVRTSNQPQHF. The CDR3 coding sequence is TGCAGCGTTCGGACAAGCAATCAGCCCCAGCATTTT.

This clonotype was observed a handful of times. This may stem from a read error, because a much larger clone lies one nucleotide away. J is TRBJ2-5 and V is TRBV7-6, with a tentative D call TRBD2 (6 bases). The CDR3 spans 15 residues. Germline assignment: CDR1 SGHVS and CDR2 FNYEAQ. The CDR3 region is CAGSLGSSAQETQYF. CDR3 bases: TGTGCCGGCAGCTTAGGGTCTAGCGCACAAGAGACCCAGTACTTC.

This clonotype was detected many times. CDR3 nucleotide sequence: TGCAGCGGATCGACAGGGGGGGGAGTTGAGCAGTACTTC. It encodes CSGSTGGGVEQYF. This rearrangement joins TRBV29-1 to TRBJ2-7, with 9 bases aligning to TRBD1. The ends lost 7 bases at V and 7 bases at J; junction bases unmatched: 11. The CDR3 covers 13 residues. The germline V gene has CDR1 SQVTM and CDR2 ANQGSEA.

This clonotype was recorded at least ten times. The genes are TRBV5-1 and TRBJ1-2; weak D call: TRBD1 (6 bases). Germline lookup yields CDR1 SGHRS and CDR2 YFSETQ. This CDR3 is 14 amino acids long. Trimming left V 0 bases short and J 7 bases short, with 13 bases between. For the CDR3, the DNA is TGCGCCAGCAGCTTGGCGGGCAGGGGTAGTGGCTACACCTTC. It yields the protein CASSLAGRGSGYTF.

This clonotype was observed a handful of times. V and J are TRBV7-6 and TRBJ2-2; D call uncertain. Germline V gene data show CDR1 as SGHVS and CDR2 as FNYEAQ. CDR3 length: 15 amino acids. Trimming removed 5 bases from V and 1 base from J, with 11 bases in between. CDR3 amino acids: CASSPSSLNTGELFF. In DNA, the CDR3 is TGTGCCAGCAGCCCCTCATCGTTGAACACCGGGGAGCTGTTTTTT.